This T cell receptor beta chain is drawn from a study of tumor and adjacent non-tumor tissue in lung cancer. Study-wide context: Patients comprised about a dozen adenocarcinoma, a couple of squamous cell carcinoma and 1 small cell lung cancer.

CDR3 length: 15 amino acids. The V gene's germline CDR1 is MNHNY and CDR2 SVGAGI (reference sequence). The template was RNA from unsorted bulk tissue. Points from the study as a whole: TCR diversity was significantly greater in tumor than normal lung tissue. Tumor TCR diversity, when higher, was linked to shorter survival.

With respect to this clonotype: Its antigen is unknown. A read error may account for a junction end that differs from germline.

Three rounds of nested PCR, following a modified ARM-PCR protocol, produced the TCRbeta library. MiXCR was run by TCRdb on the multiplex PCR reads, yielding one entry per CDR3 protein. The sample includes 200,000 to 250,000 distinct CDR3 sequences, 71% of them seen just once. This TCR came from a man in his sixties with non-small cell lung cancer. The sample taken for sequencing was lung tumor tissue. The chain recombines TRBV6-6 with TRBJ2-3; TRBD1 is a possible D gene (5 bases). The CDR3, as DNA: TGTGCCAGCAGCTACGTCAGGGTCGGCACATATACGCAGTATTTT. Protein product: CASSYVRVGTYTQYF.